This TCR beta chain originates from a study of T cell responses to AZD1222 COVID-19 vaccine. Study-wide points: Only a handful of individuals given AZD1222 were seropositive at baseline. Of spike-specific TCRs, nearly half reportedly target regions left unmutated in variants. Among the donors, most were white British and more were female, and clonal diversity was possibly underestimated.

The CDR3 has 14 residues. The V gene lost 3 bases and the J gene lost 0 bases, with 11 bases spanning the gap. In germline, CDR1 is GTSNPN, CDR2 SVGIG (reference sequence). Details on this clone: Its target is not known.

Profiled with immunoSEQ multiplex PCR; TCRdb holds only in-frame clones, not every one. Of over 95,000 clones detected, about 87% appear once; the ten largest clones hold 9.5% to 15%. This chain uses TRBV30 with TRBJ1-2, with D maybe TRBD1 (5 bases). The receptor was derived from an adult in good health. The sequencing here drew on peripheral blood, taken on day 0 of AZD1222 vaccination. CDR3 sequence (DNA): TGTGCCTGGAGGGGACGCTCCCCTAACTATGGCTACACCTTC. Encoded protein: CAWRGRSPNYGYTF.